The rows below give T cell receptor beta chains drawn from one sample of a study of CD8+CD57+ T cells in acquired aplastic anemia. From the reads, TCRdb called clonotypes with MiXCR, one entry per CDR3 protein. The table records around 430,000 distinct CDR3 sequences, around 30% of them present only once. Sequencing was performed on sorted CD4+, CD8+, or CD8+CD57+ T cells (not recorded which) from PBMCs. The receptors were sampled from a human donor with aplastic anemia. Each CDR3 is given with its conserved first and last residue. The D gene is left open where the match is weak. For some rows the clone size is stated as once, few or many, or as a class when expanded; others skip it.

V gene: TRBV4-1; clone size: NA; D gene: NA; CDR3 length: 16; J gene: TRBJ1-2; CDR3 protein: CASSEPAGWGNYGYTF; CDR3 DNA: TGCGCCAGCAGTGAACCCGCAGGGTGGGGTAACTATGGCTACACCTTC
V gene: TRBV3-1; clone size: NA; D gene: NA; CDR3 length: 15; J gene: TRBJ1-5; CDR3 protein: CASSQGQGLVQPQHF; CDR3 DNA: TGTGCCAGCAGCCAAGGGCAGGGGTTGGTTCAGCCCCAGCATTTT
V gene: TRBV2; clone size: many; D gene: TRBD1; CDR3 length: 13; J gene: TRBJ2-5; CDR3 protein: CASLRDRGETQYF; CDR3 DNA: TGTGCCAGCCTCCGGGACAGGGGGGAGACCCAGTACTTC
V gene: TRBV5-1; clone size: many; D gene: NA; CDR3 length: 13; J gene: TRBJ1-2; CDR3 protein: CASSLQGIDGYTF; CDR3 DNA: TGCGCCAGCAGCTTGCAGGGTATCGATGGCTACACCTTC
V gene: TRBV15; clone size: once; D gene: NA; CDR3 length: 15; J gene: TRBJ1-3; CDR3 protein: CATSSNGGYGNTIYF; CDR3 DNA: TGTGCCACCAGCAGCAACGGGGGTTATGGAAACACCATATATTTT
V gene: TRBV29-1; clone size: few; D gene: TRBD2; CDR3 length: 14; J gene: TRBJ2-1; CDR3 protein: CSGTLALSYNEQFF; CDR3 DNA: TGCAGCGGTACACTAGCGCTCTCCTACAATGAGCAGTTCTTC
V gene: TRBV4-1; clone size: NA; D gene: NA; CDR3 length: 14; J gene: TRBJ1-1; CDR3 protein: CASSPQGAGAEAFF; CDR3 DNA: TGCGCCAGCAGCCCCCAAGGGGCAGGGGCTGAAGCTTTCTTT
V gene: TRBV15; clone size: many; D gene: NA; CDR3 length: 12; J gene: TRBJ1-5; CDR3 protein: CATSKEDQPQHF; CDR3 DNA: TGTGCCACCAGCAAAGAAGACCAGCCCCAGCATTTT
V gene: TRBV10-3; clone size: many; D gene: TRBD1; CDR3 length: 16; J gene: TRBJ2-2; CDR3 protein: CAISKYGTENTGELFF; CDR3 DNA: TGTGCCATCAGCAAGTACGGGACAGAAAACACCGGGGAGCTGTTTTTT
V gene: TRBV20-1; clone size: few; D gene: TRBD2; CDR3 length: 13; J gene: TRBJ2-1; CDR3 protein: CSASPAGDDEQFF; CDR3 DNA: TGCAGTGCTAGCCCAGCGGGAGATGATGAGCAGTTCTTC
V gene: TRBV7-8; clone size: many; D gene: NA; CDR3 length: 15; J gene: TRBJ1-3; CDR3 protein: CASSLRRLSGNTIYF; CDR3 DNA: TGTGCCAGCAGCTTAAGGCGCCTGTCTGGAAACACCATATATTTT
V gene: TRBV2; clone size: NA; D gene: NA; CDR3 length: 14; J gene: TRBJ2-1; CDR3 protein: CASSPPSGVSGQFF; CDR3 DNA: TGTGCCAGCAGTCCTCCATCGGGAGTTAGTGGGCAGTTCTTC
V gene: TRBV10-2; clone size: many; D gene: TRBD2; CDR3 length: 13; J gene: TRBJ2-7; CDR3 protein: CASGTSGIYEQCF; CDR3 DNA: TGCGCCAGCGGGACTAGCGGGATTTACGAGCAGTGCTTC
V gene: TRBV20-1; clone size: NA; D gene: TRBD2; CDR3 length: 16; J gene: TRBJ2-1; CDR3 protein: CSASIGEGRRDNEQFF; CDR3 DNA: TGCAGTGCCAGCATTGGGGAGGGCCGGAGGGACAATGAGCAGTTCTTC
V gene: TRBV7-3; clone size: few; D gene: TRBD2; CDR3 length: 15; J gene: TRBJ2-2; CDR3 protein: CASSLSGREAGELFF; CDR3 DNA: TGTGCCAGCAGCCTTAGCGGGAGAGAAGCCGGGGAGCTGTTTTTT
V gene: TRBV19; clone size: once; D gene: NA; CDR3 length: 11; J gene: TRBJ2-5; CDR3 protein: CAWSPGETQYF; CDR3 DNA: TGTGCCTGGAGTCCAGGGGAGACCCAGTACTTC
V gene: TRBV2; clone size: many; D gene: NA; CDR3 length: 15; J gene: TRBJ2-1; CDR3 protein: CASRIVWSSYNEQFF; CDR3 DNA: TGTGCCAGCAGGATCGTCTGGAGCTCCTACAATGAGCAGTTCTTC
V gene: TRBV2; clone size: NA; D gene: NA; CDR3 length: 15; J gene: TRBJ1-5; CDR3 protein: CASSQDWQSNQPQHF; CDR3 DNA: TGTGCCAGCAGCCAAGATTGGCAGAGTAATCAGCCCCAGCATTTT
V gene: TRBV7-9; clone size: many; D gene: NA; CDR3 length: 12; J gene: TRBJ2-5; CDR3 protein: CASSYRGETQYF; CDR3 DNA: TGTGCCAGCAGCTATCGCGGGGAGACCCAGTACTTC
V gene: TRBV29-1; clone size: many; D gene: TRBD2; CDR3 length: 13; J gene: TRBJ2-3; CDR3 protein: CSVRGLATDTQYF; CDR3 DNA: TGCAGCGTCCGGGGACTAGCCACAGATACGCAGTATTTT
V gene: TRBV15; clone size: few; D gene: NA; CDR3 length: 15; J gene: TRBJ2-2; CDR3 protein: CATSRDLEGPGELFF; CDR3 DNA: TGTGCCACCAGCAGAGATCTAGAGGGACCCGGGGAGCTGTTTTTT
V gene: TRBV9; clone size: NA; D gene: NA; CDR3 length: 13; J gene: TRBJ1-5; CDR3 protein: CASGARYQQPQHF; CDR3 DNA: TGTGCCAGCGGGGCCCGGTATCAGCAGCCCCAGCATTTT
V gene: TRBV2; clone size: many; D gene: NA; CDR3 length: 15; J gene: TRBJ1-5; CDR3 protein: CASSAPVGVGQPQHF; CDR3 DNA: TGTGCCAGCAGTGCCCCGGTTGGGGTGGGTCAGCCCCAGCATTTT
V gene: TRBV25-1; clone size: few; D gene: NA; CDR3 length: 15; J gene: TRBJ1-4; CDR3 protein: CASSFSRLGGEKLFF; CDR3 DNA: TGTGCCAGCAGTTTTTCAAGGCTGGGGGGTGAAAAACTGTTTTTT
V gene: TRBV11-1; clone size: NA; D gene: TRBD2; CDR3 length: 16; J gene: TRBJ2-1; CDR3 protein: CASRSTGTSFYNEQFF; CDR3 DNA: TGTGCCAGCAGATCAACCGGGACTAGCTTCTACAATGAGCAGTTCTTC
V gene: TRBV6-5; clone size: NA; D gene: TRBD1; CDR3 length: 15; J gene: TRBJ1-2; CDR3 protein: CASSYATGQGKGCTF; CDR3 DNA: TGTGCCAGCAGTTACGCTACAGGACAGGGGAAAGGCTGCACCTTC
V gene: TRBV4-3; clone size: many; D gene: NA; CDR3 length: 11; J gene: TRBJ2-3; CDR3 protein: CASSQVDTQYF; CDR3 DNA: TGCGCCAGCAGCCAAGTAGATACGCAGTATTTT
V gene: TRBV18; clone size: once; D gene: NA; CDR3 length: 14; J gene: TRBJ1-4; CDR3 protein: CASSPGSQAEKLFF; CDR3 DNA: TGTGCCAGCTCACCGGGGTCACAGGCCGAAAAACTGTTTTTT
V gene: TRBV7-9; clone size: few; D gene: NA; CDR3 length: 17; J gene: TRBJ1-1; CDR3 protein: CASSLGGGPGRNTEAFF; CDR3 DNA: TGTGCCAGCAGCCTCGGGGGGGGACCGGGGCGCAACACTGAAGCTTTCTTT
V gene: TRBV2; clone size: NA; D gene: NA; CDR3 length: 17; J gene: TRBJ2-1; CDR3 protein: CASRDGTLWASYNEQFF; CDR3 DNA: TGTGCCAGCAGGGATGGGACATTGTGGGCCTCCTACAATGAGCAGTTCTTC
V gene: TRBV20-1; clone size: NA; D gene: NA; CDR3 length: 15; J gene: TRBJ1-3; CDR3 protein: CSARAIAGVGNTIYF; CDR3 DNA: TGCAGTGCTAGAGCCATAGCAGGGGTTGGAAACACCATATATTTT
V gene: TRBV20-1; clone size: many; D gene: TRBD1; CDR3 length: 15; J gene: TRBJ1-2; CDR3 protein: CSARRRQGIPYGYTF; CDR3 DNA: TGCAGTGCTAGGAGGAGACAGGGGATACCCTATGGCTACACCTTC
V gene: TRBV7-3; clone size: NA; D gene: TRBD1; CDR3 length: 16; J gene: TRBJ2-4; CDR3 protein: CASSQGTGLRKNIQYF; CDR3 DNA: TGTGCCAGCAGCCAAGGGACAGGGCTAAGGAAAAACATTCAGTACTTC